This T cell receptor beta chain was captured in a study of beta chain features in type 1 diabetes. General study findings and limits: In every one of the four CD4+ subsets, TCRB CDR3s were moderately but significantly shorter in Type 1 diabetes patients.

The CDR3 spans 11 residues. Trimming cost V 2 bases and J 15 bases, with 11 bases left between them. Germline V gene lookup returns CDR1 MNHNY and CDR2 SVGAGI (reference sequence). This clone turned up a few times. The antigen is undetermined. Expressed TCRB transcripts were sequenced because the entire RNA isolate underwent reverse transcription. Profiled with immunoSEQ multiplex PCR; TCRdb holds only in-frame clones, not every one. Here the sample spans tens of thousands of clones, just under 50% being singletons. The source material was central memory CD4+ T cells from blood. The chain links TRBV6-6 to TRBJ1-3; possible D gene TRBD1, 6 bases. This TCR came from a man aged 25-45 years with type 1 diabetes. The CDR3: CASSYRGNQYF. As DNA, the CDR3 is TGTGCCAGCAGTTACAGGGGGAACCAATATTTT.